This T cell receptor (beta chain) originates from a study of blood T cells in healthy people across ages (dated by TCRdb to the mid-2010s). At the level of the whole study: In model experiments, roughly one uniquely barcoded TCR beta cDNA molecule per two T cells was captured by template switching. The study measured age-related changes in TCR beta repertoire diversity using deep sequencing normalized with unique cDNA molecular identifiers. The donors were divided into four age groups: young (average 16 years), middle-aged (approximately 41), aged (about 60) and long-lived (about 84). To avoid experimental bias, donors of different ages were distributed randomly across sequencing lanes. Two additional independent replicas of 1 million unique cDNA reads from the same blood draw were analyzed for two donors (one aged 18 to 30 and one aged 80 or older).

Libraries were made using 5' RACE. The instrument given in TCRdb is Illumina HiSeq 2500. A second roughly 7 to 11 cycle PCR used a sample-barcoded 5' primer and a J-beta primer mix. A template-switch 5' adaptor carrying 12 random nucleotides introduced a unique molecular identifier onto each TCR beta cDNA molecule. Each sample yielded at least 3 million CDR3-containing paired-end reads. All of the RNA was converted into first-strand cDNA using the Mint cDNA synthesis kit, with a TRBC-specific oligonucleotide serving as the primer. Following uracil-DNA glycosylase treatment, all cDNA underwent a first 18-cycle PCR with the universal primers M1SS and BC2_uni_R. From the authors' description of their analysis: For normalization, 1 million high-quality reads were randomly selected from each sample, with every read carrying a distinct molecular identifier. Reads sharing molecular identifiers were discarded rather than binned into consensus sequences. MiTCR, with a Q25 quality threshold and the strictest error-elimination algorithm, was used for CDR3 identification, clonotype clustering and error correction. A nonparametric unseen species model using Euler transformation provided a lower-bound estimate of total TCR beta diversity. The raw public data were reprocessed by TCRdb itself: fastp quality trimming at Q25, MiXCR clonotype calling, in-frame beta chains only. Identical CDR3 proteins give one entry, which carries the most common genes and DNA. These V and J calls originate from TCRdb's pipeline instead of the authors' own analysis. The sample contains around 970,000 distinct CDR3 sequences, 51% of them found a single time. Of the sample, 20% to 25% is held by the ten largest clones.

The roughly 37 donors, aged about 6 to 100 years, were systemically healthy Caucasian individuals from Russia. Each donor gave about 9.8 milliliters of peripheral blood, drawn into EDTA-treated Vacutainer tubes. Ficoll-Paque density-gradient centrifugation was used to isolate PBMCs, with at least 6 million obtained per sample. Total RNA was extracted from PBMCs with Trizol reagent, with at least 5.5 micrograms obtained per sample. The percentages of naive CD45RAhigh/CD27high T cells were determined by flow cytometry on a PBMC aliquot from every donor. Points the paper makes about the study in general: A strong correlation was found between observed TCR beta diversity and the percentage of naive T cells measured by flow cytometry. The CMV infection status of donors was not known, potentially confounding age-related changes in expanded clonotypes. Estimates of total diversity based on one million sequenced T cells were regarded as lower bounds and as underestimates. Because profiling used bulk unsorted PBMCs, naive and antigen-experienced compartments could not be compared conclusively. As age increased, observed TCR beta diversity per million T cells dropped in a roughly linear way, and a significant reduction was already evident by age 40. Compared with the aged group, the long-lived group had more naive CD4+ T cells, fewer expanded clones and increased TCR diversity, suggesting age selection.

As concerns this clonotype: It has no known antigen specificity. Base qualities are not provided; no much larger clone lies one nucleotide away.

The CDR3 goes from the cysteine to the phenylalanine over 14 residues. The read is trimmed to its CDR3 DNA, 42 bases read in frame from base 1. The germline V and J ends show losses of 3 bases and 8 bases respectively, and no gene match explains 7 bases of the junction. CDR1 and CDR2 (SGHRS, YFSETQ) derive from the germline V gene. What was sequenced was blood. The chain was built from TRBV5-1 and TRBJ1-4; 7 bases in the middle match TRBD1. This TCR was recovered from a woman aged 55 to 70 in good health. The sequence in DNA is TGCGCCAGCAGCTCCGGGACAGCCGACGAAAAACTGTTTTTT. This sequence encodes CASSSGTADEKLFF.